This is a list of T cell receptor beta chains from one sample in a study of blood T cell repertoires in COVID-19. Profiling relied on immunoSEQ multiplex PCR, and the TCRdb table lists in-frame clones only, not all of them. The table lists about 260,000 clones, more than 85% of them singletons. Specimen: peripheral blood. These receptors came from an older woman with COVID-19, enrolled during active disease. Both conserved end residues are part of each CDR3. The D gene is left open where the match is weak. Clone size appears in some rows only: once, few, many, or a class for an expanded clone.

j_gene	v_gene	abundance	d_gene	CDR3nt	CDR3aa
TRBJ1-5	TRBV5-1	NA	TRBD1	TGCGCCAGCAGCTCGGGACAGCCCAATCAGCCCCAGCATTTT	CASSSGQPNQPQHF
TRBJ1-2	TRBV29-1	NA	NA	TGCAGCGTTGAAAATCTGGGCGCAGGGGCCATCCTATCCTATGGCTACACCTTC	CSVENLGAGAILSYGYTF
TRBJ1-1	TRBV5-6	NA	NA	TGTGCCAGCAGCTACATGGACAGCCGGATGAACACTGAAGCTTTCTTT	CASSYMDSRMNTEAFF
TRBJ1-2	TRBV9	NA	NA	TGTGCCAGCAGCGTAGTGGGGGCTAGTGATGGCTACACCTTC	CASSVVGASDGYTF
TRBJ1-3	TRBV30	NA	NA	TGTGCCCGGGGGGGGCCCGGAAACACCATATATTTT	CARGGPGNTIYF
TRBJ1-2	TRBV11-2	NA	NA	TGTGCCAGCAGCTTACCGACAGCCCTTAATGGCTACACCTTC	CASSLPTALNGYTF
TRBJ2-5	TRBV7-2	NA	TRBD2	TGTGCCAGCAGCTTAGGGGTCCGTCTAGCGGGAGAGAAAGAGACCCAGTACTTC	CASSLGVRLAGEKETQYF
TRBJ2-2	TRBV15	NA	TRBD2	TGTGCCACCAGCAGAGATCTAGCGGGGACGAACACCGGGGAGCTGTTTTTT	CATSRDLAGTNTGELFF
TRBJ1-5	TRBV19	NA	NA	TGTGCCAGTAGTTACAGGGTCCTCAATCAGCCCCAGCATTTT	CASSYRVLNQPQHF
TRBJ1-5	TRBV6-5	NA	NA	TGTGCCAGCAGCGCCACCCAGGGCGATCAGCCCCAGCATTTT	CASSATQGDQPQHF
TRBJ1-6	TRBV6-5	few	NA	TGTGCCAGCAGCTGGGGACACACTAATTCACCCCTCCACTTT	CASSWGHTNSPLHF
TRBJ2-2	TRBV27	NA	TRBD2	TGTGCCAGCAGTTCGGGACTAGCGGGAGATACCGGGGAGCTGTTTTTT	CASSSGLAGDTGELFF
TRBJ2-5	TRBV5-1	NA	TRBD1	TGCGCCAGCAGCTCAGGGACAGGGGCTTATGAGACCCAGTACTTC	CASSSGTGAYETQYF
TRBJ1-1	TRBV4-1	few	TRBD1	TGCGCCAGCAGCCATACCCGGGACAGGGGAGGAGGTGAAGCTTTCTTT	CASSHTRDRGGGEAFF
TRBJ1-3	TRBV30	once	NA	TGTGCCTGGAGTGTATACAGAAGAAACACCATATATTTT	CAWSVYRRNTIYF
TRBJ2-3	TRBV11-2	NA	NA	TGTGCCAGCAGCTTGGGGGCCCGGGGTACGCAGTATTTT	CASSLGARGTQYF
TRBJ2-3	TRBV11-2	NA	NA	TGTGCCAGCAGCCTGTCTACCCCGAGGGGCACAGATACGCAGTATTTT	CASSLSTPRGTDTQYF
TRBJ2-2	TRBV30	NA	TRBD2	TGTGCCTGGATTACTAGCGGGAGGAACACCGGGGAGCTGTTTTTT	CAWITSGRNTGELFF